This is a list of T cell receptor beta chains from one sample in a study of identical twins. TCRdb itself ran the 5' RACE reads through MiXCR, one entry per CDR3 protein. The table has around 250,000 distinct CDR3 sequences, approximately 7% seen once. The data were also submitted as part of a second study, on yellow fever vaccine responses in identical twins.

Sequences were obtained from memory (CD45RO+) T cells sorted from blood. These receptors originate from a woman aged 18 to 35 in good health. The CDR3 runs from the conserved cysteine through the conserved F or W. The order of the fields is V gene, D gene, J gene, clone size, CDR3 length, CDR3 DNA, CDR3 protein. D genes are given only for firm matches. The size field is filled for only some rows; it gives once, few, many or a size class.

V: TRBV11-2
D: NA
J: TRBJ2-1
size: many
length: 15
DNA: TGTGCCAGCAGCCCCCGCAGTAGCTCCTACAATGAGCAGTTCTTC
CDR3: CASSPRSSSYNEQFF

V: TRBV20-1
D: TRBD1
J: TRBJ2-5
size: NA
length: 16
DNA: TGCAGTGCTAGAGATCGGGGGACAGGGGCCCAAGAGACCCAGTACTTC
CDR3: CSARDRGTGAQETQYF

V: TRBV28
D: TRBD2
J: TRBJ2-7
size: NA
length: 16
DNA: TGTGCCAGCAGCCCTGGGGGGACTAGGAGCTCCTACGAGCAGTACTTC
CDR3: CASSPGGTRSSYEQYF

V: TRBV3-1
D: TRBD1
J: TRBJ1-5
size: NA
length: 15
DNA: TGTGCCAGCAGCCAAACCGGGACAGGTCATCAGCCCCAGCATTTT
CDR3: CASSQTGTGHQPQHF

V: TRBV10-3
D: NA
J: TRBJ1-2
size: NA
length: 12
DNA: TGTGCCGTACAGGGATTCAACTATGGCTACACCTTC
CDR3: CAVQGFNYGYTF

V: TRBV5-6
D: NA
J: TRBJ1-2
size: NA
length: 16
DNA: TGTGCCAGCAGCTTCCTCGGTTCGGGGGCGACCTATGGCTACACCTTC
CDR3: CASSFLGSGATYGYTF

V: TRBV21-1
D: NA
J: TRBJ2-1
size: NA
length: 16
DNA: TGTGCCAGCAGCAAAGAGGGGACTAGCGCATGGAATGAGCAGTTCTTC
CDR3: CASSKEGTSAWNEQFF

V: TRBV5-6
D: TRBD1
J: TRBJ1-6
size: few
length: 13
DNA: TGTGCCAGCAGCCTGCAGGGGGACTCACCCCTCCACTTT
CDR3: CASSLQGDSPLHF

V: TRBV25-1
D: NA
J: TRBJ2-3
size: NA
length: 15
DNA: TGTGCCAGCAGTGGTATTAGTCAGGGATCAGATACGCAGTATTTT
CDR3: CASSGISQGSDTQYF

V: TRBV10-1
D: TRBD2
J: TRBJ2-7
size: NA
length: 17
DNA: TGCGCCAGCAGTGGCCCCTATAGCGGGGGGACTTCCTACGAGCAGTACTTC
CDR3: CASSGPYSGGTSYEQYF

V: TRBV7-9
D: NA
J: TRBJ1-6
size: NA
length: 12
DNA: TGTGCCAGCAGTCGATGGGGTTCACCCCTCCACTTT
CDR3: CASSRWGSPLHF

V: TRBV6-1
D: NA
J: TRBJ2-2
size: NA
length: 15
DNA: TGTGCCAGCAGTGACGGAAATAGATTAACCGGGGAGCTGTTTTTT
CDR3: CASSDGNRLTGELFF

V: TRBV11-2
D: NA
J: TRBJ2-2
size: few
length: 16
DNA: TGTGCCAGCAGCTCACAGGGTCCCCCGAACACCGGGGAGCTGTTTTTT
CDR3: CASSSQGPPNTGELFF

V: TRBV6-1
D: TRBD1
J: TRBJ2-5
size: many
length: 16
DNA: TGTGCCAGCAGCAGCACCCGACAGGGTGTCGGGGAGACCCAGTACTTC
CDR3: CASSSTRQGVGETQYF

V: TRBV5-1
D: NA
J: TRBJ2-2
size: many
length: 14
DNA: TGCGCCAGCAGCTTGATATCGGGGACCGGGGAGCTGTTTTTT
CDR3: CASSLISGTGELFF

V: TRBV5-1
D: NA
J: TRBJ2-2
size: few
length: 13
DNA: TGCGCCAGCAACGGGGGTCGTGCCGGGGAGCTGTTTTTT
CDR3: CASNGGRAGELFF

V: TRBV20-1
D: TRBD1
J: TRBJ2-7
size: few
length: 16
DNA: TGCAGTGCCCTAGGACATCAGACAGGGGACAACTACGAGCAGTACTTC
CDR3: CSALGHQTGDNYEQYF

V: TRBV27
D: TRBD1
J: TRBJ1-4
size: few
length: 15
DNA: TGTGCCAGCAGTGGACAGGGGGTAACTAATGAAAAACTGTTTTTT
CDR3: CASSGQGVTNEKLFF

V: TRBV10-2
D: TRBD2
J: TRBJ2-3
size: few
length: 18
DNA: TGCGCCAGCAGTGAGAGGTTGGGGGCCGGGACTAGTAGGGATACGCAGTATTTT
CDR3: CASSERLGAGTSRDTQYF

V: TRBV29-1
D: NA
J: TRBJ2-3
size: many
length: 18
DNA: TGCAGCGTTGAAGACCCACCCAGGGTTTACCACCGCACAGATACGCAGTATTTT
CDR3: CSVEDPPRVYHRTDTQYF

V: TRBV6-1
D: NA
J: TRBJ1-2
size: NA
length: 17
DNA: TGTGCCAGCAGTGGGGGGGGGGCAGGGCGGAGAGTCTATGGCTACACCTTC
CDR3: CASSGGGAGRRVYGYTF

V: TRBV12-3/TRBV12-4
D: TRBD2
J: TRBJ2-2
size: many
length: 15
DNA: TGTGCCAGCTGGTTAGCGGGGTATAACACCGGGGAGCTGTTTTTT
CDR3: CASWLAGYNTGELFF

V: TRBV2
D: NA
J: TRBJ2-2
size: NA
length: 15
DNA: TGTGCCAGCAGTGAAACTACCCAGGACGCCGGGGAGCTGTTTTTT
CDR3: CASSETTQDAGELFF

V: TRBV20-1
D: NA
J: TRBJ2-5
size: many
length: 17
DNA: TGCAGTGCTAGCCCTGAGGTCTTCCTGAGCCTACAAGAGACCCAGTACTTC
CDR3: CSASPEVFLSLQETQYF

V: TRBV12-3/TRBV12-4
D: NA
J: TRBJ1-1
size: many
length: 12
DNA: TGTGCCAGCACCGAGGTTGGATTTGAAGCTTTCTTT
CDR3: CASTEVGFEAFF

V: TRBV15
D: TRBD2
J: TRBJ2-1
size: many
length: 17
DNA: TGTGCCACCAGCAGAGGGGAGTGGGGCGGGAGTACAAATGAGCAGTTCTTC
CDR3: CATSRGEWGGSTNEQFF

V: TRBV15
D: NA
J: TRBJ1-1
size: few
length: 15
DNA: TGTGCCACCAGCAGAGATGGAGTAGGTAGCGCTGAAGCTTTCTTT
CDR3: CATSRDGVGSAEAFF

V: TRBV6-2/TRBV6-3
D: NA
J: TRBJ1-1
size: many
length: 14
DNA: TGTGCCAGCACCTCGTCAGCACAGGGCTCTGAAGCTTTCTTT
CDR3: CASTSSAQGSEAFF

V: TRBV28
D: NA
J: TRBJ2-7
size: NA
length: 14
DNA: TGTGCCACCACCCCGGGACCGCTTCCCTACGAGCAGTACTTC
CDR3: CATTPGPLPYEQYF

V: TRBV6-1
D: NA
J: TRBJ2-1
size: few
length: 15
DNA: TGTGCCAGCAGAACCGGGACTGCCCCCTACAATGAGCAGTTCTTC
CDR3: CASRTGTAPYNEQFF

V: TRBV12-3/TRBV12-4
D: NA
J: TRBJ1-5
size: many
length: 15
DNA: TGTGCCAGCAGTTTATCCAGGCTGAGCAATCAGCCCCAGCATTTT
CDR3: CASSLSRLSNQPQHF

V: TRBV29-1
D: TRBD1
J: TRBJ1-2
size: many
length: 13
DNA: TGCAGCGTTGATTCGACAGGGTCCTATGGCTACACCTTC
CDR3: CSVDSTGSYGYTF

V: TRBV24-1
D: NA
J: TRBJ2-2
size: NA
length: 14
DNA: TGTGCCACCGGGGGGGCTCTTAACACCGGGGAGCTGTTTTTT
CDR3: CATGGALNTGELFF

V: TRBV3-1
D: TRBD2
J: TRBJ2-7
size: few
length: 12
DNA: TGTGCCAGCCGGACTAGCGCCTCCGAGCAGTACTTC
CDR3: CASRTSASEQYF

V: TRBV10-2
D: TRBD2
J: TRBJ2-1
size: NA
length: 13
DNA: TGCGCCAGCAAGCCTAGCGGATACAATGAGCAGTTCTTC
CDR3: CASKPSGYNEQFF